The rows below give T cell receptor beta chains drawn from one sample of a study of T-cell memory formation after mild COVID-19. From the 5' RACE reads, TCRdb called clonotypes with MiXCR, one entry per CDR3 protein. Of 100,000 or so distinct CDR3 sequences listed, around 10% are singletons. Source material: PBMCs or a T cell subset sorted from them (not recorded which). Receptors were obtained from a man aged 18 to 35 who had mild COVID-19 (a few samples of this study predate the infection). Cell type and time point are not known. The CDR3 runs from the conserved cysteine through the conserved F or W. A D gene is named only where the DNA matches it firmly. Only part of the rows carry a size: once, few, many, or a class if the clone is expanded.

d_call	clone_size	v_call	j_call	cdr3_nt	cdr3_aa
TRBD2	few	TRBV6-2/TRBV6-3	TRBJ2-5	TGTGCCAGCAGTTACCGGGCTAGCGGGGGTTTAAAAGAGACCCAGTACTTC	CASSYRASGGLKETQYF
TRBD1	few	TRBV14	TRBJ2-7	TGTGCCAGCAGCCCGAACAGGGGCGGATTTGGTTACGAGCAGTACTTC	CASSPNRGGFGYEQYF
TRBD1	-	TRBV6-2/TRBV6-3	TRBJ2-5	TGTGCCAGCAGAGAGGACCCGGGACAGAGGAGAGAGACCCAGTACTTC	CASREDPGQRRETQYF
TRBD2	many	TRBV6-4	TRBJ2-1	TGTGCCAGCAGCGCTGGACTAGCGGGGGGCAGTGATGAGCAGTTCTTC	CASSAGLAGGSDEQFF
-	few	TRBV5-4	TRBJ2-3	TGTGCCAGCAGCTTGAACCTTGCAAGGTCGGATACGCAGTATTTT	CASSLNLARSDTQYF
TRBD1	many	TRBV6-5	TRBJ2-1	TGTGCCAGCAGCCCCGGACAGGGAGGTGATGAGCAGTTCTTC	CASSPGQGGDEQFF
TRBD1	-	TRBV7-9	TRBJ1-2	TGTGCAAGCAGCTTATCAACGGTTTATGAGGGGGCTAGCGGCTACACCTTC	CASSLSTVYEGASGYTF
-	-	TRBV15	TRBJ2-1	TGTGCCACCAGCAGAGATCGGGGCGCGAGCGAGCAGTTCTTC	CATSRDRGASEQFF
TRBD1	-	TRBV5-5	TRBJ2-7	TGTGCCAGCAGCATGGAGTGGGACAGACCCTACGAGCAGTACTTC	CASSMEWDRPYEQYF
-	once	TRBV6-6	TRBJ1-2	TGTGCCAGCAGTTTCGAGGGGTCTTGGGAAAATGGCTACACCTTC	CASSFEGSWENGYTF
-	-	TRBV5-1	TRBJ2-5	TGCGCCAGCAGTGGGTCTCTCGAAGAGGCGGTGGAGACCCAGTACTTC	CASSGSLEEAVETQYF
-	-	TRBV11-2	TRBJ2-2	TGTGCCAGCAGCAACCGGGGCTCGGGTCACGGGGAGCTGTTTTTT	CASSNRGSGHGELFF
-	-	TRBV6-2/TRBV6-3	TRBJ2-1	TGTGCCAGCAGTTACTTCCCCTACAATGAGCAGTTCTTC	CASSYFPYNEQFF
-	-	TRBV7-2	TRBJ2-3	TGTGCCAGCAGCTTAGCCACAGCATGGCTGGGCTCCGATTTCACAGATACGCAGTATTTT	CASSLATAWLGSDFTDTQYF
-	-	TRBV4-1	TRBJ2-1	TGCGCCAGCAGCCAAGAGTGGGGGCCCAATGAGCAGTTCTTC	CASSQEWGPNEQFF
TRBD1	-	TRBV5-6	TRBJ1-6	TGTGCCAGCAGCCCCGGGACAGGGCCATTTTCACCCCTCCACTTT	CASSPGTGPFSPLHF
-	-	TRBV5-5	TRBJ2-2	TGTGCCAGCAGCTTGTATGGGGGTTCGAGCGGGGAGCTGTTTTTT	CASSLYGGSSGELFF
-	-	TRBV6-4	TRBJ2-3	TGTGCCAGCAGTGACTCGGCTTACACAGATACGCAGTATTTT	CASSDSAYTDTQYF
-	many	TRBV5-8	TRBJ2-2	TGTGCCAGCAGCTTGTTCGGGACGGGGAACACCGGGGAGCTGTTTTTT	CASSLFGTGNTGELFF
-	-	TRBV20-1	TRBJ2-2	TGCAGTGCTAGAGAGTCTGGAGAAAGCAACACCGGGGAGCTGTTTTTT	CSARESGESNTGELFF
-	-	TRBV10-3	TRBJ2-1	TGTGCCATCAGTGACTGGGATGAGCAGTTCTTC	CAISDWDEQFF
-	few	TRBV5-1	TRBJ1-2	TGCGCCAGCACCGAGTTATACGGGGCCTATGGCTACACCTTC	CASTELYGAYGYTF
-	-	TRBV12-3/TRBV12-4	TRBJ2-3	TGTGCCAGCAGTCTGAGGGGTAGTGGAGATACGCAGTATTTT	CASSLRGSGDTQYF
TRBD1	many	TRBV29-1	TRBJ1-1	TGCAGCGTTGATACAGGGGAGGACACTGAAGCTTTCTTT	CSVDTGEDTEAFF
-	-	TRBV7-3	TRBJ2-5	TGTGCCAGCAGCGAAACTGGGGTCCTTGAGACCCAGTACTTC	CASSETGVLETQYF
-	few	TRBV6-2/TRBV6-3	TRBJ1-2	TGTGCCAGCAGTACTCGTGCCTATGGCTACACCTTC	CASSTRAYGYTF
TRBD1	few	TRBV28	TRBJ1-1	TGTGCCAGCAGGCGAACAGGGGAGGGGTGGAACACTGAAGCTTTCTTT	CASRRTGEGWNTEAFF
-	few	TRBV12-3/TRBV12-4	TRBJ1-3	TGTGCCAGCATCTACGCGGAGGCCATATATTTT	CASIYAEAIYF
TRBD2	-	TRBV11-2	TRBJ2-1	TGTGCCAGCAGCTCAGTAGGACTAGCGGTGGGGTACAATGAGCAGTTCTTC	CASSSVGLAVGYNEQFF
-	few	TRBV27	TRBJ1-6	TGTGCCAGCAGTTGGACAGAGAATTCACCCCTCCACTTT	CASSWTENSPLHF
TRBD2	-	TRBV7-6	TRBJ2-3	TGTGCCAGCAGCTTAGCTTCTGGAGTAAGGCGGGGGGCCCTCACAGATACGCAGTATTTT	CASSLASGVRRGALTDTQYF
TRBD1	many	TRBV19	TRBJ2-1	TGTGCCACTCGGACAGGGTATATTGGTGAGCAGTTCTTC	CATRTGYIGEQFF
-	-	TRBV11-2	TRBJ2-7	TGTGCCAGCAGCTTGCCGGGACGGAGTAGCTACGAGCAGTACTTC	CASSLPGRSSYEQYF
-	few	TRBV7-2	TRBJ1-2	TGTGCCAGCAGCTTAGGATGGACCTATGGCTACACCTTC	CASSLGWTYGYTF
TRBD1	few	TRBV6-2/TRBV6-3	TRBJ1-1	TGTGCCAGCAGTTACATAAGGACAGGGGACACTGAAGCTTTCTTT	CASSYIRTGDTEAFF
-	-	TRBV20-1	TRBJ1-6	TGCAGTGCTAGACCTGGGACGCCGGATAATTCACCCCTCCACTTT	CSARPGTPDNSPLHF
TRBD1	few	TRBV10-3	TRBJ2-1	TGTGCCATCAGTGAGTCGGGACAGGGGAGTTACAATGAGCAGTTCTTC	CAISESGQGSYNEQFF
-	-	TRBV3-1	TRBJ2-7	TGTGCCAGCAGCCAAGATGGTTCGGCGGGCTACGAGCAGTACTTC	CASSQDGSAGYEQYF
TRBD2	-	TRBV4-1	TRBJ2-1	TGCGCCAGCAGCCAATTTTTTACTAGCGGGGGGGCCTTCGAGCAGTTCTTC	CASSQFFTSGGAFEQFF
-	-	TRBV6-2/TRBV6-3	TRBJ2-2	TGTGCCATTGGGGTCGCGAACACCGGGGAGCTGTTTTTT	CAIGVANTGELFF
TRBD1	-	TRBV10-3	TRBJ1-4	TGTGCCATCAGTGAGCGGGGTCAGGGGGCAGATGAAAAACTGTTTTTT	CAISERGQGADEKLFF
-	-	TRBV4-3	TRBJ2-3	TGCGCCAGCAGCCAAGCGCCCGTGGATACGCAGTATTTT	CASSQAPVDTQYF
-	few	TRBV27	TRBJ1-2	TGTGCCAGCAGTTTTTTAGGTGGAGGACGTGGCTACACCTTC	CASSFLGGGRGYTF
TRBD2	few	TRBV6-4	TRBJ2-3	TGTGCCAGCAGTGCCAGCGGGGGTTCCACAGATACGCAGTATTTT	CASSASGGSTDTQYF
-	many	TRBV7-9	TRBJ2-7	TGTGCCAGCAGCTTAGGAACGACCGGGGCGGGCGACGAGCAGTACTTC	CASSLGTTGAGDEQYF
-	few	TRBV6-2/TRBV6-3	TRBJ1-5	TGTGCCAGCAATCTAAACAATCAGCCCCAGCATTTT	CASNLNNQPQHF
-	few	TRBV4-2	TRBJ1-3	TGTGCCAGCAGCCAAGGTAACGAGGGTTACTTCTCTGGAAACACCATATATTTT	CASSQGNEGYFSGNTIYF
TRBD2	few	TRBV11-2	TRBJ2-5	TGTGCCAGCAGCCCCCCCACTGGGCGGGGGGGAGAGACCCAGTACTTC	CASSPPTGRGGETQYF
-	-	TRBV3-1	TRBJ2-6	TGTGCCAGCAGCCAAGAGTATGCCACGGAGGTCTCTGGGGCCAACGTCCTGACTTTC	CASSQEYATEVSGANVLTF
TRBD1	few	TRBV29-1	TRBJ1-2	TGCAGCGGGCTACAGGGGACTAACTATGGCTACACCTTC	CSGLQGTNYGYTF
TRBD2	few	TRBV6-5	TRBJ2-3	TGTGCCAGCAGTTACCTTCTAGCGGATAGCACAGATACGCAGTATTTT	CASSYLLADSTDTQYF
TRBD1	few	TRBV29-1	TRBJ2-3	TGCAGCGCTTGGGACAGGGGCGCAGATACGCAGTATTTT	CSAWDRGADTQYF
TRBD1	few	TRBV10-3	TRBJ2-1	TGTGCCATCAGAGATCCGGGACAGGTCTCCTACAATGAGCAGTTCTTC	CAIRDPGQVSYNEQFF